Shown below are 22 T cell receptor beta chains from a single sample sequenced in a study of blood T cell repertoires in COVID-19 (dated by TCRdb to the early 2020s). Libraries came from the immunoSEQ multiplex PCR assay. Held by TCRdb, this immuneACCESS table contains in-frame sequences only and omits some clones. Under half of the omission traces to an unresolved V gene where checked; the cause of the rest is unknown. Within this sample are about 270,000 clones, with about 87% of them counted one time only. The top ten clonotypes cover about 3% of the sample. Sequencing input: PBMCs or T cells enriched from blood (not recorded which). The receptors here all came from a woman aged 50 to 60 who had recovered from COVID-19.

V is TRBV3-1 (or the pseudogene TRBV3-2) and J is TRBJ2-5, with 10 bases fitting TRBD1. The germline CDR1 and CDR2 sequences are LGHDT and YNNKEL (reference sequence). The length of the CDR3 is 17 residues. J gave up 1 base and V 1 base, and 6 bases lay outside the gene matches. Written as DNA, the CDR3 is TGTGCCAGCAGCCAAGCCGTCGACAGGGGGCCCCAAGAGACCCAGTACTTC. Residues: CASSQAVDRGPQETQYF.

The V call is TRBV28, the J call TRBJ1-3; TRBD1 might be the D (5 bases). V lost 6 bases and J 7 bases, leaving 16 bases between the germline ends. Per germline, CDR1 MDHEN and CDR2 SYDVKM. The CDR3 spans 14 residues. The CDR3 sequence is CASSAEVRGNTIYF. The CDR3 nucleotides read TGTGCCAGCAGCGCGGAGGTCCGGGGGAACACCATATATTTT.

The rearrangement joins TRBV28 to TRBJ2-7; no definite D call. Looked up from germline, CDR1 is MDHEN and CDR2 is SYDVKM. This CDR3 has 15 residues. V lost 7 bases and J 0 bases, leaving 16 bases between the germline ends. This chain's CDR3 is CASKASGTGSYEQYF. The CDR3 DNA sequence: TGTGCCAGCAAAGCCAGTGGTACGGGCTCCTACGAGCAGTACTTC.

To note about this clone: Germline and junction disagree at one end, which may indicate a read error. J is TRBJ1-4 and V is TRBV7-9; 9 bases are shared with TRBD1. The CDR3 is made up of 13 amino acids. The germline CDR1 and CDR2 sequences are SEHNR and FQNEAQ (reference sequence). CDR3 sequence reads: CASRQGAREKLFF. CDR3 coding DNA: TGTGCCAGCAGACAGGGGGCGCGTGAAAAACTCTTTTTT. Variable domain in full (rest from reference TRBV7-9 and TRBJ1-4): DTGVSQNPRHKITKRGQNVTFRCDPISEHNRLYWYRQTLGQGPEFLTYFQNEAQLEKSRLLSDRFSAERPKGSFSTLEIQRTEQGDSAMYLCASRQGAREKLFFGSGTQLSVL.

The chain combines TRBV6-2 or TRBV6-3 with TRBJ1-6, with D possibly being TRBD1 (6 bases). This CDR3 spans 15 amino acids. Looked up from germline, CDR1 is MNHEY and CDR2 is SVGEGT. The germline V and J ends were trimmed by 0 bases and 7 bases, with 10 bases remaining between them. CDR3 bases: TGTGCCAGCAGTTACTCGGACAGAATAAATTCACCCCTCCACTTT. Encoded protein: CASSYSDRINSPLHF.

J is TRBJ1-6 and V is TRBV6-5; possibly TRBD1 for D (6 bases). The CDR3 consists of 14 residues. Looked up from germline, CDR1 is MNHEY and CDR2 is SVGAGI. The ends were cut back, 2 bases at V and 14 bases at J, with 16 bases in the middle. CDR3 DNA: TGTGCCAGCAGTTACGAGGCGCGGAAGGGGGCCCTCCACTTT. Translation gives CASSYEARKGALHF.

The rearrangement links TRBV2 to TRBJ2-5, with 8 positions matching TRBD2. The germline V gene has CDR1 SNHLY and CDR2 FYNNEI. Trimming took 8 bases from V and 3 from J; bases not matched to a gene: 11. This CDR3 comprises 15 residues. The CDR3 is CASQEPGGVKETQYF. The CDR3, as DNA: TGTGCCAGCCAGGAGCCGGGAGGGGTCAAAGAGACCCAGTACTTC.

This clone was seen once. The J gene is TRBJ2-1, the V gene TRBV5-5, with a weak D call TRBD2 (6 bases). V dropped 3 bases and J dropped 8 bases, with 21 bases sitting between them. The V gene's germline CDR1 is SGHKS and CDR2 YYEKEE (reference sequence). This CDR3 is built from 16 residues. CDR3 in amino acids: CASSWIGSSIMDEQFF. CDR3 nucleotides: TGTGCCAGCAGCTGGATCGGGAGCTCGATTATGGATGAGCAGTTCTTC.

The rearrangement links TRBV5-6 to TRBJ2-7, with 13 bases matching TRBD2. CDR1 SGHDT and CDR2 YYEEEE come from the germline V gene. Trimming at V came to 4 bases and at J to 7 bases, leaving 8 bases not matched to a gene. This CDR3 has 15 residues. CDR3 nucleotides: TGTGCCAGCAGCCTCGGACTAGCGGGAGCTTGGGAGCAGTACTTC. This translates into CASSLGLAGAWEQYF.

The genes are TRBV15 and TRBJ2-7, with TRBD2 matching 10 bases. With 2 bases clipped from V and 0 bases from J, the junction kept 4 bases outside the gene matches. Looked up from germline, CDR1 is LNHNV and CDR2 is YYDKDF (reference sequence). The CDR3 has 16 residues. CDR3 in DNA: TGTGCCACCAGCAGAAGGACTAGCGGATACTCCTACGAGCAGTACTTC. Translated, it gives CATSRRTSGYSYEQYF.

The rearrangement links TRBV11-3 to TRBJ2-3; 11 bases align to TRBD2. The CDR3 extends over 15 amino acids. The V segment lost 5 bases and the J segment 4 bases; nucleotides outside the gene matches: 5. Per the germline V gene, CDR1 is SGHNT and CDR2 is YENEEA. As DNA, the CDR3 is TGTGCCAGCAGCCGTGGACTAGCGGGCGCAGATACGCAGTATTTT. It yields the protein CASSRGLAGADTQYF. The complete variable domain, with remaining parts taken from reference TRBV11-3 and TRBJ2-3, reads EAGVVQSPRYKIIEKKQPVAFWCNPISGHNTLYWYLQNLGQGPELLIRYENEEAVDDSQLPKDRFSAERLKGVDSTLKIQPAELGDSAVYLCASSRGLAGADTQYFGPGTRLTVL.

The chain carries TRBV15 and TRBJ1-1; tentatively, D is TRBD1 (6 bases). The CDR3 is 15 residues long. Trimming left V 0 bases short and J 5 bases short, with 13 bases between. Looked up from germline, CDR1 is LNHNV and CDR2 is YYDKDF (reference sequence). The CDR3 sequence: CATSREASQGTEAFF. CDR3 nucleotides: TGTGCCACCAGCAGAGAGGCGTCTCAGGGGACTGAAGCTTTCTTT.

This chain links TRBV20-1 with TRBJ2-1, with D possibly matching TRBD2 (5 bases). CDR1 is DFQATT, CDR2 SNEGSKA, per germline (reference sequence). CDR3 length equals 15 residues. Trimming took off 3 bases at V and 2 bases at J, with 14 bases between the two ends. The CDR3 sequence: CSASTPRGTYNEQFF. The CDR3, as DNA: TGCAGTGCTAGTACGCCGAGAGGGACCTACAATGAGCAGTTCTTC.

In regard to this clone: Other DNA variants within this sample encode the same CDR3. V gene TRBV9 combines with J gene TRBJ2-7; the match to TRBD2 covers 13 bases. The CDR3 has 16 residues. The V gene's germline CDR1 is SGDLS and CDR2 YYNGEE. V lost 4 bases to trimming and J lost 3 bases; unmatched junction nucleotides: 7. Here the CDR3 reads CASSPRTSGSLYEQYF. The DNA of the CDR3 is TGTGCCAGCAGCCCCCGGACTAGCGGGAGCCTCTACGAGCAGTACTTC.

The chain is built from TRBV20-1 and TRBJ1-5; the D is unclear. Trimming pared 5 bases from V and 9 bases from J, leaving 8 bases between. The CDR3 contains 10 residues. The germline V gene has CDR1 DFQATT and CDR2 SNEGSKA (reference sequence). As DNA, the CDR3 is TGCAGTGCTCAGTTTTTGCCCCAGCATTTT. Protein product: CSAQFLPQHF.

J is TRBJ2-1 and V is TRBV24-1; tentatively, D is TRBD2 (5 bases). CDR1 is KGHDR and CDR2 is SFDVKD in the germline V gene. Trimming shortened V by 4 bases and J by 9 bases, and 12 bases separated the two germline ends. The CDR3 extends over 13 amino acids. For the CDR3, the DNA is TGTGCCACCAGTGACTCCGGGGTGGCTGAGCAGTTCTTC. It encodes CATSDSGVAEQFF.

The chain combines TRBV6-2 or TRBV6-3 with TRBJ2-3; 7 bases match TRBD2. This CDR3 region has 18 residues. The V gene end was trimmed by 4 bases and the J gene end by 0 bases; junction bases not matched to a gene: 13. Germline CDR1 reads MNHEY; CDR2 reads SVGEGT. CDR3 sequence (DNA): TGTGCCAGCAGTTTCCCCCCGCTACTAGCGCAGAGCACAGATACGCAGTATTTT. This translates into CASSFPPLLAQSTDTQYF.

V gene TRBV5-1 combines with J gene TRBJ1-1; D may be TRBD1 (5 bases). The CDR3 runs 14 residues. Germline loops: CDR1 SGHRS, CDR2 YFSETQ. Trimming left V 4 bases short and J 4 bases short, with 14 bases between. DNA of the CDR3: TGCGCCAGCAGCCTGCGGGGGGAGGGCACTGAAGCTTTCTTT. The encoded protein is CASSLRGEGTEAFF. The full variable domain, completed using reference TRBV5-1 and TRBJ1-1, is KAGVTQTPRYLIKTRGQQVTLSCSPISGHRSVSWYQQTPGQGLQFLFEYFSETQRNKGNFPGRFSGRQFSNSRSEMNVSTLELGDSALYLCASSLRGEGTEAFFGQGTRLTVV.

This clone was detected only a few times. The V gene is TRBV18, the J gene TRBJ1-5; a weak D match, TRBD1 (6 bases). With 6 bases removed from V and 3 bases from J, the gap between germline ends came to 12 bases. This CDR3 has 14 amino acids. CDR1 and CDR2 (germline): KGHSH, LQKENI. The CDR3 DNA is TGTGCCAGCTCCGAAAGGGGGAACAATCAGCCCCAGCATTTT. This encodes CASSERGNNQPQHF.

V and J are TRBV19 and TRBJ1-5; a weak D match, TRBD1 (5 bases). CDR3 length equals 15 residues. V was clipped by 4 bases and J by 4 bases, with 14 bases between them. Germline loops: CDR1 LNHDA, CDR2 SQIVND (reference sequence). CDR3 region: CASSTQRSGNQPQHF. The CDR3 nucleotides are TGTGCCAGTAGTACCCAACGGTCAGGGAATCAGCCCCAGCATTTT. Based on the CDR3 plus reference TRBV19 and TRBJ1-5, the full variable domain is DGGITQSPKYLFRKEGQNVTLSCEQNLNHDAMYWYRQDPGQGLRLIYYSQIVNDFQKGDIAEGYSVSREKKESFPLTVTSAQKNPTAFYLCASSTQRSGNQPQHFGDGTRLSIL.

This rearrangement joins TRBV6-5 to TRBJ1-5; the match to TRBD1 covers 8 bases. Germline values: CDR1 MNHEY, CDR2 SVGAGI. V trimming: 7 bases; J trimming: 6 bases; junction bases outside the gene matches: 8. This CDR3 region has 14 residues. CDR3 in DNA: TGTGCCAGCAACAACAGGGGGGGCCTTCAGCCCCAGCATTTT. As protein: CASNNRGGLQPQHF.

This rearrangement joins TRBV6-4 to TRBJ2-2; no clear D gene. The CDR3 loop spans 14 amino acids. Germline CDR1 reads MRHNA; CDR2 reads SNTAGT. V was trimmed by 3 bases and J by 4 bases, leaving 9 bases between them. The CDR3 region has the DNA TGTGCCAGCAGTGATGCAGGCTTCACCGGGGAGCTGTTTTTT. Translated, it gives CASSDAGFTGELFF.